Described below is a single TCR beta chain sequence and its context. Trimming stripped 6 bases from V and 8 bases from J, with 14 bases between. CDR1 and CDR2 (germline): MDHEN, SYDVKM. The CDR3 contains 14 residues. The protocol was immunoSEQ multiplex PCR, while the TCRdb copy is restricted to in-frame clones and leaves out a portion. The table lists about 21,000 clones, roughly 98% of them singletons. The naive gate required viable CD3+CD4+ or CD3+CD8+ cells with CCR7+CD45RA+CD45RO-CD95-CD27+CD28+ phenotype. This entry belongs to a study of T cells after posttransplantation cyclophosphamide. The sequenced sample was naive CD8+ T cells sorted from PBMCs. The chain combines TRBV28 with TRBJ1-6; D call uncertain. The sequence was obtained from a man aged 40-49 years in good health, CMV-negative, and a related stem cell transplant donor. In DNA, the CDR3 is TGTGCCAGCAGATTAGTCAAAGACTATTCACCCCTCCACTTT. Amino acid sequence: CASRLVKDYSPLHF. Drawing the rest from reference TRBV28 and TRBJ1-6, the complete variable domain is DVKVTQSSRYLVKRTGEKVFLECVQDMDHENMFWYRQDPGLGLRLIYFSYDVKMKEKGDIPEGYSVSREKKERFSLILESASTNQTSMYLCASRLVKDYSPLHFGNGTRLTVT.